The rows below give T cell receptor beta chains drawn from one sample of a study of naive and memory T cell subsets. TCRdb passed the UMI-ligation and nested PCR reads through MiXCR, listing each CDR3 protein once. The sample lists approximately 89,000 distinct CDR3 sequences, approximately 6.5% occurring once. The sample consisted of central memory CD4+ T cells from blood. The receptor set was obtained from a human donor in good health. The CDR3 runs from the conserved cysteine through the conserved F or W. A D gene is named only where the DNA matches it firmly. A row's size may be missing; if present it is once, few, many or a size class.

abundance,j_gene,d_gene,len,v_gene,CDR3nt,CDR3aa
few,TRBJ1-5,-,14,TRBV7-2,TGTGCCAGCAGGAAAGGGGGGGGGGCCCAGCCCCAGCATTTT,CASRKGGGAQPQHF
few,TRBJ1-1,-,14,TRBV3-1,TGTGCCAGCAGCCAAGTTGGCAGGGTCACTGAAGCTTTCTTT,CASSQVGRVTEAFF
many,TRBJ2-3,TRBD2,15,TRBV12-3/TRBV12-4,TGTGCCAGCAGTTTAAGCGGGACCAGCACAGATACGCAGTATTTT,CASSLSGTSTDTQYF
many,TRBJ1-1,-,13,TRBV20-1,TGCAGTGCCAGCGCAGGGGCGAGCACTGAAGCTTTCTTT,CSASAGASTEAFF
-,TRBJ2-3,TRBD2,17,TRBV14,TGTGCCAGCAGCCAAGAGCGGCTAGCGGGGTGGACAGATACGCAGTATTTT,CASSQERLAGWTDTQYF
few,TRBJ2-1,-,14,TRBV6-2/TRBV6-3,TGTGCCACAACCCAGGGGCTAGCCTACAATGAGCAGTTCTTC,CATTQGLAYNEQFF
few,TRBJ2-7,TRBD1,15,TRBV4-2,TGTGCCAGCAGCCAGCCGGGACAGGACACCTACGAGCAGTACTTC,CASSQPGQDTYEQYF
many,TRBJ2-6,-,17,TRBV6-2/TRBV6-3,TGTGCCAGCAGTTACTCGGGGCTAGGCTCTGGGGCCAACGTCCTGACTTTC,CASSYSGLGSGANVLTF
few,TRBJ2-7,-,15,TRBV15,TGTGCCACCAGCAGAGAGTATCAGGGAAACTACGAGCAGTACTTC,CATSREYQGNYEQYF
many,TRBJ1-2,TRBD1,16,TRBV4-3,TGCGCCAGCAGCCAAGGACCCAAACAGGGGGCGTATGGCTACACCTTC,CASSQGPKQGAYGYTF
many,TRBJ2-1,-,15,TRBV5-1,TGCGCCAGCAGCCTGGAGCGAACCTCCTACAATGAGCAGTTCTTC,CASSLERTSYNEQFF
many,TRBJ2-1,TRBD2,16,TRBV7-2,TGTGCCAGCAGCCCCCTAGGTAGCGGGGGAGTCAATGAGCAGTTCTTC,CASSPLGSGGVNEQFF
many,TRBJ1-2,-,14,TRBV12-3/TRBV12-4,TGTGCCAGCAGTGATCGAACAGATTTGTATGGCTACACCTTC,CASSDRTDLYGYTF
many,TRBJ2-1,TRBD2,15,TRBV7-9,TGTGCCTGTACTTCCGGGACTACACTCTACAATGAGCAGTTCTTC,CACTSGTTLYNEQFF
many,TRBJ2-7,TRBD1,14,TRBV18,TGTGCCAGCTCACCGACGGGACAGGCCTACGAGCAGTACTTC,CASSPTGQAYEQYF
many,TRBJ1-2,-,13,TRBV29-1,TGCAGCGTTTCCAGGAGTTCGGGCTATGGCTACACCTTC,CSVSRSSGYGYTF
-,TRBJ2-5,-,11,TRBV20-1,TGCAGTGCCTCCGACGGGGAGACCCAGTACTTC,CSASDGETQYF
few,TRBJ2-3,-,15,TRBV19,TGTGCCAGTAGCAGAGGGGACCTTGCCGCGGATACGCAGTATTTT,CASSRGDLAADTQYF
few,TRBJ2-4,TRBD1,15,TRBV20-1,TGCAGTGCTTATGATGGGGGGACAGGGAAAAACATTCAGTACTTC,CSAYDGGTGKNIQYF
few,TRBJ2-7,-,13,TRBV7-9,TGTGCCAGCAACCGACAGAACCCCCCCGAGCAGTACTTC,CASNRQNPPEQYF
many,TRBJ2-1,TRBD2,16,TRBV20-1,TGCAGTGCTAGAGACCCGACTAGCGGGAGGGTAGATGAGCAGTTCTTC,CSARDPTSGRVDEQFF
many,TRBJ1-4,-,15,TRBV12-3/TRBV12-4,TGTGCCAGCAGTTCGACAGTAGCAACTAATGAAAAACTGTTTTTT,CASSSTVATNEKLFF
medium-sized,TRBJ2-3,-,18,TRBV20-1,TGCAGTGCTAGCAGTTCGGGAGTGGGGCAGGGGAGCACAGATACGCAGTATTTT,CSASSSGVGQGSTDTQYF
few,TRBJ2-7,TRBD1,12,TRBV29-1,TGCAGCGCAAGGACAGGACAGATCGAGCAGTACTTC,CSARTGQIEQYF
many,TRBJ1-1,-,13,TRBV7-3,TGTGCCAGCAGCTTGTCAGTGAACACTGAAGCTTTCTTT,CASSLSVNTEAFF
many,TRBJ1-2,TRBD1,15,TRBV4-3,TGCGCCAGCAGCCAAAAAGACAGGGATTCGAATGGCTACACCTTC,CASSQKDRDSNGYTF
few,TRBJ2-3,TRBD1,15,TRBV5-1,TGCGCCAGCAGGGTGACAGGGGCTAGCACAGATACGCAGTATTTT,CASRVTGASTDTQYF
many,TRBJ2-7,-,15,TRBV7-2,TGTGCCAGCGGGGGGGGCACGTCAAGCTCCTACGAGCAGTACTTC,CASGGGTSSSYEQYF
many,TRBJ2-1,-,15,TRBV28,TGTGCCAGCAGTTTACCAGGGAGCTCCTACAATGAGCAGTTCTTC,CASSLPGSSYNEQFF
-,TRBJ1-2,-,13,TRBV18,TGTGCCAGCTCACCAATCAGGGGAGGAGGCTACACCTTC,CASSPIRGGGYTF
many,TRBJ2-3,-,15,TRBV12-3/TRBV12-4,TGTGCCAGCAGTTTAAGGCAGGATAGCACAGATACGCAGTATTTT,CASSLRQDSTDTQYF
many,TRBJ1-6,-,16,TRBV20-1,TGCAGTGCTAGAGCCCCTACTGGCTCCCTCAATTCACCCCTCCACTTT,CSARAPTGSLNSPLHF
few,TRBJ2-1,-,13,TRBV20-1,TGCAGTGCTAGAGGGATCACTCGGGATGAGCAGTTCTTC,CSARGITRDEQFF
many,TRBJ2-3,-,15,TRBV27,TGTGCCAGCAGATCAGGGTGGCGAAGCACAGATACGCAGTATTTT,CASRSGWRSTDTQYF
many,TRBJ1-1,TRBD1,16,TRBV6-6,TGTGCCAGCAGTTACTTAACAGGGGGGAGAGTCACTGAAGCTTTCTTT,CASSYLTGGRVTEAFF
few,TRBJ2-7,-,11,TRBV20-1,TGCAGCGCGGGTTCTATAGGCGAGCAGTACTTC,CSAGSIGEQYF
many,TRBJ1-5,TRBD1,14,TRBV7-2,TGTGCCAGCAGCCCAGCAGGGGGCCATCAGCCCCAGCATTTT,CASSPAGGHQPQHF
few,TRBJ2-6,-,21,TRBV7-8,TGTGCCAGCAGCTTAGCGGCACGCCGGGGTTCCAAGGACTCTGGGGCCAACGTCCTGACTTTC,CASSLAARRGSKDSGANVLTF
many,TRBJ2-6,-,17,TRBV6-1,TGTGCCAGCAGTGAGCGGGGCCGCCCGTCTGGGGCCAACGTCCTGACTTTC,CASSERGRPSGANVLTF